This entry lists 5 T cell receptor beta chains sequenced from one sample in a study of blood T cell repertoires in COVID-19. Repertoires were generated with immunoSEQ multiplex PCR, while TCRdb's copy carries only in-frame clones and drops some. Here the sample spans about 250,000 clones, approximately 85% being singletons. The sequenced material came from peripheral blood. Receptors originate from a man in his fifties with active or convalescent COVID-19.

The V call is TRBV7-6, the J call TRBJ2-7; D might be TRBD1 (5 bases). The CDR3 contains 16 residues. The germline gives CDR1 SGHVS, CDR2 FNYEAQ. V lost 5 bases to trimming and J lost 3 bases, with 20 bases between them. Written as DNA, the CDR3 is TGTGCCAGCAGCCCAACCTCTGCGCAGGGCCGCTACGAGCAGTACTTC. Residues: CASSPTSAQGRYEQYF.

This chain uses TRBV18 with TRBJ2-3, with unresolved D. The V end lost 3 bases, the J end lost 9 bases, and 22 bases lay between the germline ends. Germline CDR1 and CDR2: KGHSH and LQKENI. The CDR3 covers 16 residues. CDR3 in amino acids: CASSPPHDKAQRTQYF. The CDR3, as DNA: TGTGCCAGCTCACCCCCTCACGACAAAGCACAGAGAACGCAGTATTTT.

This chain connects TRBV30 to TRBJ2-3, with 7 nucleotides matching TRBD2. Germline V lookup: CDR1 GTSNPN, CDR2 SVGIG (reference sequence). V trimming: 2 bases; J trimming: 3 bases; junction bases outside the gene matches: 11. The CDR3 consists of 16 residues. The CDR3 reads CAWSNGLAEITDTQYF. The CDR3 DNA is TGTGCCTGGAGTAACGGGCTAGCGGAGATAACAGATACGCAGTATTTT.

The J gene is TRBJ1-1, the V gene TRBV7-2; 11 bases map to TRBD1. Unmatched junction bases numbered 3, after V lost 5 bases and J lost 4 bases. The CDR3 is 14 amino acids. Germline values: CDR1 SGHTA, CDR2 FQGNSA. In DNA form, the CDR3 reads TGTGCCAGCAGCCGGACAGGGGGCGCCACTGAAGCTTTCTTT. Translating it yields CASSRTGGATEAFF. Combining the CDR3 with reference TRBV7-2 and TRBJ1-1 gives the whole variable domain GAGVSQSPSNKVTEKGKDVELRCDPISGHTALYWYRQSLGQGLEFLIYFQGNSAPDKSGLPSDRFSAERTGGSVSTLTIQRTQQEDSAVYLCASSRTGGATEAFFGQGTRLTVV.

The V and J genes are TRBV9 and TRBJ2-3, with a weak D call TRBD2 (5 bases). Germline values: CDR1 SGDLS, CDR2 YYNGEE. This CDR3 spans 14 amino acids. Trimming cost V 1 base and J 4 bases, with 10 bases left between them. This CDR3 reads CASSVTSLADTQYF. In DNA, the CDR3 is TGTGCCAGCAGCGTAACTAGTCTCGCAGATACGCAGTATTTT.